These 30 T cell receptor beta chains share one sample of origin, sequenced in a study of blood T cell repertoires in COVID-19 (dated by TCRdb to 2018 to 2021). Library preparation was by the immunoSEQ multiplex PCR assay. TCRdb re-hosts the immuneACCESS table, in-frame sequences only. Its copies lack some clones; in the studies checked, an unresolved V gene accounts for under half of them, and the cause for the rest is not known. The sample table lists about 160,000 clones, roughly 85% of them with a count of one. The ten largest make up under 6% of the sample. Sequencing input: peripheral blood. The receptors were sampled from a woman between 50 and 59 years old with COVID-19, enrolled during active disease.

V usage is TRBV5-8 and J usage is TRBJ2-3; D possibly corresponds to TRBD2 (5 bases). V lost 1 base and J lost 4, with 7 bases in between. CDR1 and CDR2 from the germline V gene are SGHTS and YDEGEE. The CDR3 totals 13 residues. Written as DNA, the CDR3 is TGTGCCAGCAGCTTGCATAGCGCAGATACGCAGTATTTT. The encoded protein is CASSLHSADTQYF.

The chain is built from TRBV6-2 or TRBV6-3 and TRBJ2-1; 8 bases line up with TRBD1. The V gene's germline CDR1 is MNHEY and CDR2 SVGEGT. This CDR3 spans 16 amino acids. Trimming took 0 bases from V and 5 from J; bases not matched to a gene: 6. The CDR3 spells CASSYSIRTGNNEQFF. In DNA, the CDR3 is TGTGCCAGCAGTTACTCGATTAGGACAGGGAACAATGAGCAGTTCTTC.

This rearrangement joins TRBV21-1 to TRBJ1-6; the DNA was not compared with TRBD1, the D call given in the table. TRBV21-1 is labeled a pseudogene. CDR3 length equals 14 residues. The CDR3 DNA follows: TGTGCCAGCAGCAAGAGGACAGGTTATTCACCCCTCCACTTT. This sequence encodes CASSKRTGYSPLHF.

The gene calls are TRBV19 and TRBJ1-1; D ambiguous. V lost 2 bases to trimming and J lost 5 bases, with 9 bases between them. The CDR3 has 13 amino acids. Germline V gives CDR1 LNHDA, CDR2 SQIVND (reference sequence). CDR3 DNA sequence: TGTGCCAGTAGTATATTCGGGTTAACTGAAGCTTTCTTT. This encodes CASSIFGLTEAFF.

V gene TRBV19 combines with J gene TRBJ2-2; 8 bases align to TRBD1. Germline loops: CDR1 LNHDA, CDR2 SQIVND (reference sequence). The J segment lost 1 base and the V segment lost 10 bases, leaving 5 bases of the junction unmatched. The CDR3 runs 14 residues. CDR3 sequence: CAKSGQGNTGELFF. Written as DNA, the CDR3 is TGTGCCAAATCTGGACAGGGGAACACCGGGGAGCTGTTTTTT.

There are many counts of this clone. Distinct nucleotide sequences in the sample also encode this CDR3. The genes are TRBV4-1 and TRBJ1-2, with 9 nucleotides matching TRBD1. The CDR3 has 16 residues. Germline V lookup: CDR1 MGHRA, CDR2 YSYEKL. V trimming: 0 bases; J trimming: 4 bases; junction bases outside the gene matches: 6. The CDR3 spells CASSQDPGTGRYGYTF. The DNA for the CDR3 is TGCGCCAGCAGCCAAGATCCTGGGACAGGGCGCTATGGCTACACCTTC.

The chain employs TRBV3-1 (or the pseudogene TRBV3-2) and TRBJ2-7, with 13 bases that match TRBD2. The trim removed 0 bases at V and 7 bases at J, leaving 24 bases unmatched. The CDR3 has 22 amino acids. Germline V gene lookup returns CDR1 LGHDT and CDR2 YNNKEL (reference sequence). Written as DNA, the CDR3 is TGTGCCAGCAGCCAAGATTCAATTTTCGGTCGGGGACTAGCGGGACACCGGGGGGAGCAGTACTTC. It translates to CASSQDSIFGRGLAGHRGEQYF.

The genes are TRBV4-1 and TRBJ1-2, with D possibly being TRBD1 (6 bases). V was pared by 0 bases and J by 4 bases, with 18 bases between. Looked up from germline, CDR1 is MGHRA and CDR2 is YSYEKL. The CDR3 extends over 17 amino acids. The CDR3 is CASSQEGPQGPSYGYTF. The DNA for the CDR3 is TGCGCCAGCAGCCAAGAAGGTCCACAGGGCCCCAGCTATGGCTACACCTTC.

This chain's CDR3 is CASSLIAWGSTDTQYF. The CDR3 region has the DNA TGTGCCAGCAGCTTAATAGCGTGGGGAAGCACAGATACGCAGTATTTT. The rearrangement joins TRBV7-2 to TRBJ2-3, with TRBD2 as a possible D gene (5 bases). The CDR3 covers 16 residues. Germline V gene data show CDR1 as SGHTA and CDR2 as FQGNSA. V lost 2 bases and J 0 bases, leaving 12 bases between the germline ends.

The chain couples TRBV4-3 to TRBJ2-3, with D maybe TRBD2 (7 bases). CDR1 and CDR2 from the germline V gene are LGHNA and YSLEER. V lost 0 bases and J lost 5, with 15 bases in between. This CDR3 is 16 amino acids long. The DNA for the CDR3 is TGCGCCAGCAGCCAAGATCCGAAGGGGGGGCAAGATACGCAGTATTTT. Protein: CASSQDPKGGQDTQYF.

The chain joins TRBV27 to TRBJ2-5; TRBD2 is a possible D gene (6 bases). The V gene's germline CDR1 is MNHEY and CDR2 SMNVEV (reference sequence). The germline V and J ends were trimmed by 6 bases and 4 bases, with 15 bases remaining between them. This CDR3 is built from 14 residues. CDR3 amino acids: CASRRDFLAETQYF. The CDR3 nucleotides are TGTGCCAGCAGGCGGGACTTCCTGGCAGAGACCCAGTACTTC.

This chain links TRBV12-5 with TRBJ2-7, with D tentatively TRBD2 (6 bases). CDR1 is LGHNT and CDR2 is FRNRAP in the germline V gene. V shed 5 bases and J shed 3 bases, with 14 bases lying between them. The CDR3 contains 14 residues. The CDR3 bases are TGTGCTAGTGGTATAGCCGGGAGACACTACGAGCAGTACTTC. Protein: CASGIAGRHYEQYF.

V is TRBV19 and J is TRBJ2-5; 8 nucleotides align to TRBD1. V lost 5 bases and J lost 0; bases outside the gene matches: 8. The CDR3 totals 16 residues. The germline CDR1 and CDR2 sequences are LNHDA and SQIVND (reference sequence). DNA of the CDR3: TGTGCCAGTAGTCCGGACAGGGTTGGGTACCAAGAGACCCAGTACTTC. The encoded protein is CASSPDRVGYQETQYF.

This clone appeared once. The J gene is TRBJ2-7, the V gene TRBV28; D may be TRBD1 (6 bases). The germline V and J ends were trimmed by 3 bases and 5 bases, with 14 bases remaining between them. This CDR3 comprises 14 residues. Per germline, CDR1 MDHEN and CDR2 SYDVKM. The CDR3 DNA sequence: TGTGCCAGCAGTTTTTCCGCCAGGGGCCACGAGCAGTACTTC. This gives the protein CASSFSARGHEQYF.

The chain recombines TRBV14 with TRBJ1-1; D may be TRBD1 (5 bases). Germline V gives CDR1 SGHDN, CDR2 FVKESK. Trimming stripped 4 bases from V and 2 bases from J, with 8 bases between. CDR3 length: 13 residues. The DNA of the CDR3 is TGTGCCAGCAGCCTCGGACAAAACACTGAAGCTTTCTTT. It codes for CASSLGQNTEAFF.

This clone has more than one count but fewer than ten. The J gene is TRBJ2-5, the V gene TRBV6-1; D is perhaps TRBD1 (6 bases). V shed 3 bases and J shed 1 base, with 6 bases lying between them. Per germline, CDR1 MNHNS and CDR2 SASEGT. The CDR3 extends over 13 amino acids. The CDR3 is CASSDRGQETQYF. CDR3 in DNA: TGTGCCAGCAGTGACAGGGGCCAAGAGACCCAGTACTTC.

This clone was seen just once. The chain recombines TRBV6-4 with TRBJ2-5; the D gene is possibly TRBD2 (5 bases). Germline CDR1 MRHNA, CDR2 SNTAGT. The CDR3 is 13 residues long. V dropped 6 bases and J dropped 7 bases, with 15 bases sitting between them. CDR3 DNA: TGTGCCAGCAGCTTGACACCTGGAGGGACCCAGTACTTC. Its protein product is CASSLTPGGTQYF.

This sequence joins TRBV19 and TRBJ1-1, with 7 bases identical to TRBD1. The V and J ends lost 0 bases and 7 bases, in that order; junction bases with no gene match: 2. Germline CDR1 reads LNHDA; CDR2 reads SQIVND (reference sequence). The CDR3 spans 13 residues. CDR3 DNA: TGTGCCAGTAGTATAGAGAGGGGGCGTGAAGCTTTCTTT. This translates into CASSIERGREAFF. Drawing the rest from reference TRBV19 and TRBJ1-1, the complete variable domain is DGGITQSPKYLFRKEGQNVTLSCEQNLNHDAMYWYRQDPGQGLRLIYYSQIVNDFQKGDIAEGYSVSREKKESFPLTVTSAQKNPTAFYLCASSIERGREAFFGQGTRLTVV.

The chain's CDR3 is CASRSGQAGGSPLHF. CDR3 DNA: TGTGCCAGCAGAAGCGGACAGGCCGGTGGTTCACCCCTCCACTTT. This rearrangement joins TRBV27 to TRBJ1-6; 7 positions agree with TRBD1. V lost 6 bases to trimming and J lost 9 bases; unmatched junction nucleotides: 11. Germline assignment: CDR1 MNHEY and CDR2 SMNVEV (reference sequence). The CDR3 sequence is 15 residues long.

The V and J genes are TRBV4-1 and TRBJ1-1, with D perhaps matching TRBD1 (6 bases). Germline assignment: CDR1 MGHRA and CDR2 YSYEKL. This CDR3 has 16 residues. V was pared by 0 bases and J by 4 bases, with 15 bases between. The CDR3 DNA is TGCGCCAGCAGCCAAGATCACTCAGGGGTCGGCACTGAAGCTTTCTTT. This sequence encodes CASSQDHSGVGTEAFF.

The CDR3: CASSPRGVGENIQYF. Written as DNA, the CDR3 is TGTGCCAGCAGTCCCAGGGGGGTAGGTGAAAACATTCAGTACTTC. The chain couples TRBV27 to TRBJ2-4; D may be TRBD1 (7 bases). CDR3 length: 15 residues. The germline gives CDR1 MNHEY, CDR2 SMNVEV (reference sequence). Trimming stripped 5 bases from V and 5 bases from J, with 16 bases between.

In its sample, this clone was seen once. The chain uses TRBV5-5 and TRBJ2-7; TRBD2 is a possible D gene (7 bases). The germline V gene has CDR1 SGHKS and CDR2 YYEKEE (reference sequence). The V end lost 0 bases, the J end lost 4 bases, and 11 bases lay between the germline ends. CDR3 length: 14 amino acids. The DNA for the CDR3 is TGTGCCAGCAGCTTGGCCGGGGGGCGGTACGAGCAGTACTTC. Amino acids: CASSLAGGRYEQYF.

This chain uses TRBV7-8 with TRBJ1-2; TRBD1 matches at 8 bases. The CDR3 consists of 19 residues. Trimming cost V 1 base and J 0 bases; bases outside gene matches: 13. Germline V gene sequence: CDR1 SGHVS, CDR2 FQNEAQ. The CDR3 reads CASSLEGFPGGWANYGYTF. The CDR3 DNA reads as TGTGCCAGCAGCTTAGAGGGTTTCCCAGGGGGCTGGGCTAACTATGGCTACACCTTC.

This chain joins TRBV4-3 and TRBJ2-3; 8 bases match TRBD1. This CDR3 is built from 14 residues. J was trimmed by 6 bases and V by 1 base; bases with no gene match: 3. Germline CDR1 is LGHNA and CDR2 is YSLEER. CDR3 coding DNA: TGCGCCAGCAGCCAAGGACAGGGGAGGGATACGCAGTATTTT. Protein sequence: CASSQGQGRDTQYF.

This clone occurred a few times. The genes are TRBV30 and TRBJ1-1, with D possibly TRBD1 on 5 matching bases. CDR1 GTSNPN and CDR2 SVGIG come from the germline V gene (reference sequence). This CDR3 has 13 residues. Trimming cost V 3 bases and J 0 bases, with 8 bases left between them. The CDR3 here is CAWRRGMNTEAFF. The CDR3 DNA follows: TGTGCCTGGAGACGGGGGATGAACACTGAAGCTTTCTTT.

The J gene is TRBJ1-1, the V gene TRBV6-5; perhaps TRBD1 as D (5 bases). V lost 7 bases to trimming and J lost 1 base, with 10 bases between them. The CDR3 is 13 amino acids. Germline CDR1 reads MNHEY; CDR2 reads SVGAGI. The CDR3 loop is CASTGHPNTEAFF. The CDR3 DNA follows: TGTGCCAGCACTGGACATCCGAACACTGAAGCTTTCTTT.

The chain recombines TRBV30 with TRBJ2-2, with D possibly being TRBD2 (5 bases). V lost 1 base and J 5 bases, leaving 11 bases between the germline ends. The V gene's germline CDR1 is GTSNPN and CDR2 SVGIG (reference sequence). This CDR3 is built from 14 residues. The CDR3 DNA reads TGTGCCTGGAGTGCCGGGAAGATAACCGGGGAGCTGTTTTTT. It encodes CAWSAGKITGELFF.

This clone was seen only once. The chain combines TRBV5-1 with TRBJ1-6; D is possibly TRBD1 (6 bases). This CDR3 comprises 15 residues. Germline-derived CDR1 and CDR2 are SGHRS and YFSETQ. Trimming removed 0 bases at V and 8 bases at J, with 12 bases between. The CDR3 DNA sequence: TGCGCCAGCAGCTTGGACAGGGCGTCTGATTCACCCCTCCACTTT. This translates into CASSLDRASDSPLHF. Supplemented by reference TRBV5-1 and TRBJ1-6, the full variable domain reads KAGVTQTPRYLIKTRGQQVTLSCSPISGHRSVSWYQQTPGQGLQFLFEYFSETQRNKGNFPGRFSGRQFSNSRSEMNVSTLELGDSALYLCASSLDRASDSPLHFGNGTRLTVT.

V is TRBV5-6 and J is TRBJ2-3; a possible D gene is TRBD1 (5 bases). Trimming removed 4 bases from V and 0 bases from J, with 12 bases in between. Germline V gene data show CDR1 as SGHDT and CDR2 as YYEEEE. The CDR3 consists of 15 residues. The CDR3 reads CASSRRWGSTDTQYF. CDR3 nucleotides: TGTGCCAGCAGCCGCCGGTGGGGCAGCACAGATACGCAGTATTTT.

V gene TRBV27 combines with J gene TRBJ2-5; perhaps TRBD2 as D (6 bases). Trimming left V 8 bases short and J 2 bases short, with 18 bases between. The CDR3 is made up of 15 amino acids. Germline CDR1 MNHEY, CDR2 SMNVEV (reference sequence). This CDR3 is CASGTFLQFQETQYF. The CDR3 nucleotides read TGTGCCAGCGGGACTTTCCTACAATTTCAAGAGACCCAGTACTTC.